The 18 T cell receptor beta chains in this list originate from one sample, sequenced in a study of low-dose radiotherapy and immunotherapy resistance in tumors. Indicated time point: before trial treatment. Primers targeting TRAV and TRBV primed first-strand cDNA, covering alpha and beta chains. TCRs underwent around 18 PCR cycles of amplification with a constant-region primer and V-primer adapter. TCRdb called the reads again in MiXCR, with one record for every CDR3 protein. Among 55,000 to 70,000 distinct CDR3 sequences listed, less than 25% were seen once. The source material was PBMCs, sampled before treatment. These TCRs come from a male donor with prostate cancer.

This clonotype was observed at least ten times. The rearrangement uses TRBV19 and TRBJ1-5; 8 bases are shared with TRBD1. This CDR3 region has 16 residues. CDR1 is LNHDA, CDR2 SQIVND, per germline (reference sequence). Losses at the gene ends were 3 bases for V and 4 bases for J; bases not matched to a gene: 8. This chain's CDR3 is CASSITRTGSNQPQHF. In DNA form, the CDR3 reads TGTGCCAGTAGTATTACCCGGACAGGGTCAAATCAGCCCCAGCATTTT.

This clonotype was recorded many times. The CDR3 here is CSAQTSGGPGEQFF. DNA of the CDR3: TGCAGTGCTCAGACTAGCGGGGGCCCCGGGGAGCAGTTCTTC. The chain links TRBV20-1 to TRBJ2-1; TRBD2 aligns across 12 bases. This CDR3 comprises 14 residues. Germline assignment: CDR1 DFQATT and CDR2 SNEGSKA (reference sequence). Trimming took 5 bases from V and 10 from J; bases not matched to a gene: 9.

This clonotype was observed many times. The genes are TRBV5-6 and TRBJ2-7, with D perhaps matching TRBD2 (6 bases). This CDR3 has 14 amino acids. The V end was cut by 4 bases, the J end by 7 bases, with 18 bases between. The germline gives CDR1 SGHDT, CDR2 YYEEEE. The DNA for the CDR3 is TGTGCCAGCAGCCCTGGACCGGGGGTCGAGGAGCAGTACTTC. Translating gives CASSPGPGVEEQYF.

CDR3 sequence (DNA): TGTGCCAGCAGCTTGCTGGGCGGGGCTGGAAACACCATATATTTT. This codes for CASSLLGGAGNTIYF. The V and J genes are TRBV5-4 and TRBJ1-3; D gene ambiguous. CDR1 and CDR2 from the germline V gene are SGHNT and YYREEE (reference sequence). The CDR3 length is 15 residues. The V and J ends lost 1 base and 2 bases respectively, with 10 bases between them.

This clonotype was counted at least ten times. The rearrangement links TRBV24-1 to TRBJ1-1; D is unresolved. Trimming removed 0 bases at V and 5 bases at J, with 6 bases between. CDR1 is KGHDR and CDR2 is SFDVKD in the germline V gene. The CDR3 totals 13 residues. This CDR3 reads CATSDLPRTEAFF. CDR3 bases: TGTGCCACCAGTGATTTGCCCCGGACTGAAGCTTTCTTT.

The CDR3 DNA reads as TGTGCCACCCGAGGGCCGGGGGACACTGAAGCTTTCTTT. Encoded protein: CATRGPGDTEAFF. The chain couples TRBV28 to TRBJ1-1; D perhaps matches TRBD1 (5 bases). The CDR3 has 13 amino acids. The germline gives CDR1 MDHEN, CDR2 SYDVKM. V lost 10 bases and J lost 3, with 15 bases in between.

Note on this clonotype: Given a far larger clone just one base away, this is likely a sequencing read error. CDR3 sequence reads: CASSPSGSYGEQYF. The CDR3 DNA follows: TGCGCCAGCAGCCCTAGCGGGAGTTACGGTGAGCAGTACTTC. This chain connects TRBV5-1 to TRBJ2-5; 10 nucleotides match TRBD2. Unmatched junction bases numbered 11, after V lost 4 bases and J lost 11 bases. Germline CDR1 SGHRS, CDR2 YFSETQ. CDR3 length equals 14 residues.

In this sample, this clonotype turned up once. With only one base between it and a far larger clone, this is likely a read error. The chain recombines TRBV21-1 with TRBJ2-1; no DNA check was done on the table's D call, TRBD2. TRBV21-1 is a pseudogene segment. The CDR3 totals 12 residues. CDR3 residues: CVIERATYEQFF. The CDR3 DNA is TGTGTAATAGAGCGGGCCACCTACGAGCAGTTCTTC.

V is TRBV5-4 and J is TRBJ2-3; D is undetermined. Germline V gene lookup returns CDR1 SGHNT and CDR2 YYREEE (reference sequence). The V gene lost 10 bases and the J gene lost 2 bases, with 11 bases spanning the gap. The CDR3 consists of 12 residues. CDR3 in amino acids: CAVRDNTDTQYF. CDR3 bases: TGTGCCGTGCGAGATAACACAGATACGCAGTATTTT.

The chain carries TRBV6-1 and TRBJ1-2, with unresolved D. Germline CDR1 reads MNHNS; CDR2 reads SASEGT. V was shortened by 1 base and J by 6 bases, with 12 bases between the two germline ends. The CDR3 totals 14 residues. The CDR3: CASSEDGSGHGYTF. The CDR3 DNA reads TGTGCCAGCAGTGAAGACGGGTCAGGCCATGGCTACACCTTC.

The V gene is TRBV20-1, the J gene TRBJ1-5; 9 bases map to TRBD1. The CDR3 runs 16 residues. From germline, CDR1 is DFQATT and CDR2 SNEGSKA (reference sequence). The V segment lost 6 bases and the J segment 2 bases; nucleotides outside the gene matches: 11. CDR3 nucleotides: TGCAGTGCCGGAGAGCCGGACAGGGGTGGCAATCAGCCCCAGCATTTT. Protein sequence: CSAGEPDRGGNQPQHF.

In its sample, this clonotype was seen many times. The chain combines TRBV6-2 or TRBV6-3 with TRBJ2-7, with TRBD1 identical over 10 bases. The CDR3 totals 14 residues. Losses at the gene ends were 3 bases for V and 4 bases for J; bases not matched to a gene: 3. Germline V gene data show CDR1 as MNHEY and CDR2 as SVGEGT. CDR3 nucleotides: TGTGCCAGCAGTTATGGGACAGGGGTGTACGAGCAGTACTTC. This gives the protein CASSYGTGVYEQYF.

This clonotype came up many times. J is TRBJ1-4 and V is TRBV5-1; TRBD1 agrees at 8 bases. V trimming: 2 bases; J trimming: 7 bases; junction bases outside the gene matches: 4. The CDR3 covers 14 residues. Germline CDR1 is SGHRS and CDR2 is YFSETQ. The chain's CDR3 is CASSFGQGGEKLFF. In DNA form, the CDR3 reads TGCGCCAGCAGCTTCGGACAGGGAGGTGAAAAACTGTTTTTT.

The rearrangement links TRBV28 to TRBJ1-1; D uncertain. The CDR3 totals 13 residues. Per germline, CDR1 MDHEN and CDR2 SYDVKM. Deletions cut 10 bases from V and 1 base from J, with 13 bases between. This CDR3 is CAIQPARNTEAFF. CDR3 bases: TGTGCCATCCAACCCGCACGGAACACTGAAGCTTTCTTT.

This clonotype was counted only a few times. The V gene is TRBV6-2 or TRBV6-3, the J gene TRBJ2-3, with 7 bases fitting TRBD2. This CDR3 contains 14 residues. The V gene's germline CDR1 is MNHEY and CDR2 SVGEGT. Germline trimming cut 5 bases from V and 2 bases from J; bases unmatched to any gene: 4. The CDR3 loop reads CASSGGLPTDTQYF. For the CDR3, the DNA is TGTGCCAGCAGTGGGGGACTACCCACAGATACGCAGTATTTT.

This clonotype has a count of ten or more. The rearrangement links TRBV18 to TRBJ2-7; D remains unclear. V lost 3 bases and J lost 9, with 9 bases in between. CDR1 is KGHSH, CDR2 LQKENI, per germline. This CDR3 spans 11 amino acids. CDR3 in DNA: TGTGCCAGCTCACCTTCGATCGTGCAGTACTTC. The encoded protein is CASSPSIVQYF.

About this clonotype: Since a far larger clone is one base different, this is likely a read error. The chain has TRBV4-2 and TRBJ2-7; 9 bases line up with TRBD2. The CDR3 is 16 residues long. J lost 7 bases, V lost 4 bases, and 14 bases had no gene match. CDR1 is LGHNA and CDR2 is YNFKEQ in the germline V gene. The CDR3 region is CASSLETSGSYNEQYF. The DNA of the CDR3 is TGTGCCAGCAGCCTGGAGACTAGCGGATCCTACAATGAGCAGTACTTC.

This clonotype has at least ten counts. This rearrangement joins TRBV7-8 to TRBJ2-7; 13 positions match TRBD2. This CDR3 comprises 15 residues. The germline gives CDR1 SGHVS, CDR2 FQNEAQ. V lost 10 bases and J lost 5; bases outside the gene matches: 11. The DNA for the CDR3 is TGTGCCACCACTAACTCCGGACTAGCGGGGGACGAGCAGTACTTC. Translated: CATTNSGLAGDEQYF.